This is a list of T cell receptor beta chains from one sample in a study of OX40 agonist ivuxolimab in advanced cancers. Assay used: immunoSEQ multiplex PCR; TCRdb lists only in-frame clones, some missing. The repertoire has fewer than 80,000 clones, under 85% of them found once; the top ten carry less than 3.5%. The sample consisted of CD4+ or CD8+ T cells sorted from blood, taken in a trial of the OX40 agonist ivuxolimab. The origin of the receptors is an adult with an advanced solid tumor such as melanoma, head and neck, liver or kidney cancer. The CDR3 runs from the conserved cysteine through the conserved F or W. D genes are given only for firm matches. Clone size is stated in some rows and not others, as once, few, many or a class when expanded.

j_call v_call clone_size d_call cdr3_aa cdr3_nt
TRBJ1-1 TRBV18 NA TRBD1 CASSPPTGTEAFF TGTGCCAGCTCTCCACCGACAGGGACAGAAGCTTTCTTT
TRBJ1-2 TRBV6-5 few TRBD1 CASSLDRRVYGYTF TGTGCCAGCAGTTTGGACAGGAGAGTCTATGGCTACACCTTC
TRBJ1-2 TRBV5-8 NA NA CASSLAAGLANYGYTF TGTGCCAGCAGCTTGGCGGCAGGCCTAGCTAACTATGGCTACACCTTC
TRBJ1-2 TRBV7-8 NA NA CASSPHLSSVYGYTF TGTGCCAGCAGCCCCCACCTCTCTAGCGTGTATGGCTACACCTTC
TRBJ1-2 TRBV4-2 NA NA CASSQDQRESYGYTF TGTGCCAGCAGCCAAGATCAAAGGGAATCCTATGGCTACACCTTC
TRBJ1-2 TRBV7-8 NA NA CASSPKGRNYGYTF TGTGCCAGCAGCCCAAAGGGGCGAAACTATGGCTACACCTTC
TRBJ1-2 TRBV6-1 NA NA CASRRLLNYGYTF TGTGCCAGCAGACGGTTACTTAACTATGGCTACACCTTC
TRBJ2-5 TRBV7-6 NA NA CASSLEGGTAKTQETQYF TGTGCCAGCAGCTTAGAGGGGGGGACAGCAAAGACTCAAGAGACCCAGTACTTC
TRBJ1-5 TRBV5-4 once NA CASSLGLSNQPQHF TGTGCCAGCAGCCTCGGACTGAGCAATCAGCCCCAGCATTTT
TRBJ1-3 TRBV7-9 NA NA CASSSRGGGNTIYF TGTGCCAGCAGCTCCCGGGGAGGCGGAAACACCATATATTTT
TRBJ2-4 TRBV19 NA TRBD1 CASSPQGARNIQYF TGTGCCAGTAGCCCACAGGGGGCTCGGAACATTCAGTACTTC
TRBJ2-1 TRBV7-3 NA NA CASSFNTGSNEQFF TGTGCCAGCAGCTTTAATACAGGTTCCAATGAGCAGTTCTTC
TRBJ2-1 TRBV7-9 NA TRBD2 CASSPSGSNNEQFF TGTGCCAGCAGCCCTAGCGGGAGCAACAATGAGCAGTTCTTC
TRBJ1-1 TRBV6-6 NA NA CASSSSQGTEAFF TGTGCCAGCAGTTCCTCGCAGGGGACTGAAGCTTTCTTT